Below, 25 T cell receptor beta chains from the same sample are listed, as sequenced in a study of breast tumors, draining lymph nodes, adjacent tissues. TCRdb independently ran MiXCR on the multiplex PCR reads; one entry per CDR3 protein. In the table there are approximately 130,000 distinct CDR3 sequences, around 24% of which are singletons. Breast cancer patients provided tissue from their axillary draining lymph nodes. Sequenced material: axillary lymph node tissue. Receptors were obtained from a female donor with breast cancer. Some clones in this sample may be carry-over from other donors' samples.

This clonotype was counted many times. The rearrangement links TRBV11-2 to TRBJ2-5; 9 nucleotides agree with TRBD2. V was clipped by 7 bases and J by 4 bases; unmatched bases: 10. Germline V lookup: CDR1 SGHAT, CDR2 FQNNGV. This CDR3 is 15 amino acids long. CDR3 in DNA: TGTGCCAGCACCGCGTCGACTAGCGGTCCAGAGACCCAGTACTTC. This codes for CASTASTSGPETQYF.

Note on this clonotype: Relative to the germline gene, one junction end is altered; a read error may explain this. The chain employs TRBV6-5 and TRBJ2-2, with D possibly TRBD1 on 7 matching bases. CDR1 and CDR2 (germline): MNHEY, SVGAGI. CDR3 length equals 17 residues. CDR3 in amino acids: CASSYSNPGQLRGEPFF. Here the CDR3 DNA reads TGTGCCAGCAGTTACTCTAACCCGGGACAGCTTCGCGGGGAGCCGTTTTTT.

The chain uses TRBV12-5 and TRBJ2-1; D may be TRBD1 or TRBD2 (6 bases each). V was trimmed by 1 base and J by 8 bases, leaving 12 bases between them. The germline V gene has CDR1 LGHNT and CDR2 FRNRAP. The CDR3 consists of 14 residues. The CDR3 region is CASGLAQRGDEQFF. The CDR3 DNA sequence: TGTGCTAGTGGTTTGGCACAGAGGGGGGATGAGCAGTTCTTC.

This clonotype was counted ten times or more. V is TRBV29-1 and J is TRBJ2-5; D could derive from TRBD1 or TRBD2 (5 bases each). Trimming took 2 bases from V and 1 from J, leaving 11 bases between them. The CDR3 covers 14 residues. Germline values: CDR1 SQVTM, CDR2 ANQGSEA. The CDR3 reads CSVEMGDSQETQYF. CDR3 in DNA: TGCAGCGTTGAAATGGGGGATTCCCAAGAGACCCAGTACTTC. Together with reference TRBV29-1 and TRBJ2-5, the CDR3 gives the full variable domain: SAVISQKPSRDICQRGTSLTIQCQVDSQVTMMFWYRQQPGQSLTLIATANQGSEATYESGFVIDKFPISRPNLTFSTLTVSNMSPEDSSIYLCSVEMGDSQETQYFGPGTRLLVL.

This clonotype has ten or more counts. In DNA form, the CDR3 reads TGTGCCAGCAGTGCCCCGGGACAGGGCACCTACGAGCAGTACTTC. It is translated as CASSAPGQGTYEQYF. V and J are TRBV6-2 or TRBV6-3 and TRBJ2-7; the match to TRBD1 covers 9 bases. The CDR3 spans 15 residues. The germline gives CDR1 MNHEY, CDR2 SVGEGT. With V trimmed by 5 bases and J by 2 bases, 7 bases remained unmatched.

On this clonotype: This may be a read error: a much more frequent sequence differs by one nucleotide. The CDR3, as DNA: TGTGCCAACAGTTTAAGGCGGACTAGCACAGATACGCAGTATTTT. Translation: CANSLRRTSTDTQYF. The chain uses TRBV12-3 or TRBV12-4 and TRBJ2-3, with a weak D call TRBD2 (5 bases). The CDR3 sequence is 15 residues long.

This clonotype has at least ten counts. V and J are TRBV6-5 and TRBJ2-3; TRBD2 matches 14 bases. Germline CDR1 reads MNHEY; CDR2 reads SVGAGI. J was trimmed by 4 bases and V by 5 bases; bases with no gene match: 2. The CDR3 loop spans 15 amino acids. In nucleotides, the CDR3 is TGTGCCAGCAGTAGACTAGCGGGAGGGTCAGATACGCAGTATTTT. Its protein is CASSRLAGGSDTQYF.

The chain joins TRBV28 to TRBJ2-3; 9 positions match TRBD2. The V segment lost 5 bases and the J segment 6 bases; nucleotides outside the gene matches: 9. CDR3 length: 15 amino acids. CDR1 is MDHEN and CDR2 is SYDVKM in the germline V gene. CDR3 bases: TGTGCCAGCAGTCCTCTAGCGGGGCGTTTGGATACGCAGTATTTT. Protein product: CASSPLAGRLDTQYF.

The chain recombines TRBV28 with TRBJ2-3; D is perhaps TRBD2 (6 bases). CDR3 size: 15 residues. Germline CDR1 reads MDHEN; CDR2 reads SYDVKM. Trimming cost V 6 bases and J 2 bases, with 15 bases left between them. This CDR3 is CASSPEGRSTDTQYF. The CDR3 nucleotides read TGTGCCAGCAGCCCGGAGGGTCGTTCCACAGATACGCAGTATTTT.

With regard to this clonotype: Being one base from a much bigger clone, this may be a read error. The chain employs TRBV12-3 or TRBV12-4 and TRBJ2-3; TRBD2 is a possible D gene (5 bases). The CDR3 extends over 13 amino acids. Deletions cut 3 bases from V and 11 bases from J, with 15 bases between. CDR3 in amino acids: CASSFGTSEGQYF. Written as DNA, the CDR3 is TGTGCCAGCAGTTTCGGCACTAGTGAGGGGCAGTATTTT.

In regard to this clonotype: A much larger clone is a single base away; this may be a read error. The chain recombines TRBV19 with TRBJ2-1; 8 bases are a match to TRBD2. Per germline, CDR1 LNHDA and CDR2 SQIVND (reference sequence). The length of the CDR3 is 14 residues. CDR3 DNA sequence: TGTGCCAGTAGTAGGGGACTAGGCTACAGTGAGCAGTTCTTC. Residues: CASSRGLGYSEQFF.

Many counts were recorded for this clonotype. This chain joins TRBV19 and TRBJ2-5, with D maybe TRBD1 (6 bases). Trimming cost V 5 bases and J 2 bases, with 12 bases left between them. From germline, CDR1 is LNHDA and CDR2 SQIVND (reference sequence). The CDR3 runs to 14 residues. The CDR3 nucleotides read TGTGCCAGTAGTCCAAGGACAGCGCAAGAGACCCAGTACTTC. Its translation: CASSPRTAQETQYF.

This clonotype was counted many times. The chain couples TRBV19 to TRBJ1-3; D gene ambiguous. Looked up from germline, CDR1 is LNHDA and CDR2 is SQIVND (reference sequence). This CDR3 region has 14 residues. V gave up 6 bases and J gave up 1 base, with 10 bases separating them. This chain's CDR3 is CASRSGWSGNTIYF. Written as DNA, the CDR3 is TGTGCCAGTAGGTCGGGGTGGTCTGGAAACACCATATATTTT.

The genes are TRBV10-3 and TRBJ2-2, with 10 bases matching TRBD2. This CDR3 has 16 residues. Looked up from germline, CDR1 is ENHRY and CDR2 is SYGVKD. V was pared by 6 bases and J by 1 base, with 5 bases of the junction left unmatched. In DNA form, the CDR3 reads TGTGCCATCAGACCGGGACTAGCGAAGAACACCGGGGAGCTGTTTTTT. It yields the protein CAIRPGLAKNTGELFF.

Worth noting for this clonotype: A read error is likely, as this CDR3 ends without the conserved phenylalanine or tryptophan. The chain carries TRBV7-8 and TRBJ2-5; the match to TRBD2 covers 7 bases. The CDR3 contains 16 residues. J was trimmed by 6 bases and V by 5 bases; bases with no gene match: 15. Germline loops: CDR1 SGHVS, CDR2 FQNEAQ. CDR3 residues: CASSPRDGGLRKTQYL. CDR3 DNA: TGTGCCAGCAGCCCTCGGGACGGGGGGTTAAGGAAGACCCAGTACCTC.

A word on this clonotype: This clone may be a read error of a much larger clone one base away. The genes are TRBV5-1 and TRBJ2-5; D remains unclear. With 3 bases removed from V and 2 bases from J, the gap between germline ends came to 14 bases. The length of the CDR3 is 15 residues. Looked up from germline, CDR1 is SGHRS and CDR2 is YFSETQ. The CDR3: CASSSGVTFQETQYF. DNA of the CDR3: TGCGCCAGCAGCTCGGGTGTCACTTTTCAAGAGACCCAGTACTTC. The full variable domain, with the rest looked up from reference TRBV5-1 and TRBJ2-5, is KAGVTQTPRYLIKTRGQQVTLSCSPISGHRSVSWYQQTPGQGLQFLFEYFSETQRNKGNFPGRFSGRQFSNSRSEMNVSTLELGDSALYLCASSSGVTFQETQYFGPGTRLLVL.

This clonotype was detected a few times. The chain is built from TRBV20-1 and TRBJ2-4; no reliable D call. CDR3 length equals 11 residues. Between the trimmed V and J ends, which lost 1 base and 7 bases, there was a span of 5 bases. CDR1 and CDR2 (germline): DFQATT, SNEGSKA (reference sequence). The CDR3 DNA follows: TGCAGTGCTAGAGTAACTAACATTCAGTACTTC. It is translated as CSARVTNIQYF.

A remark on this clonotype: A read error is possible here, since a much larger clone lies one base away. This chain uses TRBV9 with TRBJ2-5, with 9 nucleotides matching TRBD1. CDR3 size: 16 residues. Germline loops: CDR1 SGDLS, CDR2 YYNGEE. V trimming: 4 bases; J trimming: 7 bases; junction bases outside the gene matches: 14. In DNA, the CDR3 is TGTGCCAGCAGCCCAGGACGGGGGACAGGGTTTGGGACCCAGTACTTC. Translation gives CASSPGRGTGFGTQYF.

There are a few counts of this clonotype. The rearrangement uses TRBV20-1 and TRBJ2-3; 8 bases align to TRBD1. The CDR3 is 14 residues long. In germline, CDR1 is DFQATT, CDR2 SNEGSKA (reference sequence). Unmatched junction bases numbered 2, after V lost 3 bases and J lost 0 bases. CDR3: CSARDRVSTDTQYF. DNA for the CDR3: TGCAGTGCTAGGGACAGGGTAAGCACAGATACGCAGTATTTT.

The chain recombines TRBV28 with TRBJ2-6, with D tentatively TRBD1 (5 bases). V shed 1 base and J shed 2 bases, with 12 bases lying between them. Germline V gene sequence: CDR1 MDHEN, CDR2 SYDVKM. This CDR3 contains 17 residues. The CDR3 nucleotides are TGTGCCAGCAGTTTATCCGCAGGGTTGCCTGGGGCCAACGTCCTGACTTTC. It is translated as CASSLSAGLPGANVLTF.

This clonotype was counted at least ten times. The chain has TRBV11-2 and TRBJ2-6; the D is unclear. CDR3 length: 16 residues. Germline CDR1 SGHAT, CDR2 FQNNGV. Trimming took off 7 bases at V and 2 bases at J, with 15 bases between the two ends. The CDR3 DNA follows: TGTGCCAGCAAGGCCCTAGGCGTGACTGGGGCCAACGTCCTGACTTTC. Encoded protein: CASKALGVTGANVLTF.

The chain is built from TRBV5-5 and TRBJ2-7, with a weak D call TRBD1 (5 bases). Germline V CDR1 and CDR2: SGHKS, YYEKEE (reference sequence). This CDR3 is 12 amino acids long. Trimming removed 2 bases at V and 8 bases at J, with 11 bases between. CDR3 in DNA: TGTGCCAGCAGCTTAAAGGGGTACCAGCAGTACTTC. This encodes CASSLKGYQQYF.

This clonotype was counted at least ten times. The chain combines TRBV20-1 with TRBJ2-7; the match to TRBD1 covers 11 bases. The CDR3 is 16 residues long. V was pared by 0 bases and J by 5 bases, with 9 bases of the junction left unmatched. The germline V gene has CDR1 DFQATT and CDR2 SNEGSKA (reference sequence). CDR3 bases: TGCAGTGCTAGAGATCCGGGACAGGGGGACGACCACGAGCAGTACTTC. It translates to CSARDPGQGDDHEQYF.

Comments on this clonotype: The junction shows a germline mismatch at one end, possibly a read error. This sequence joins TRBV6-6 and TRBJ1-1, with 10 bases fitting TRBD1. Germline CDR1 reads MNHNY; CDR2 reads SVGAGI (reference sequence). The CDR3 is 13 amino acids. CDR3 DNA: TGTGCCAGCCTTGGGACAGGGGACACTGGAGCTTTCTTT. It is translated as CASLGTGDTGAFF.

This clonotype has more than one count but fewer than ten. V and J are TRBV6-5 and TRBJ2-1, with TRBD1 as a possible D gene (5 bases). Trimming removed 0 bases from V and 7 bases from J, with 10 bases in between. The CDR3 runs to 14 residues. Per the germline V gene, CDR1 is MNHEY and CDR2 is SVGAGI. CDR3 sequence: CASSYSKHRNEQFF. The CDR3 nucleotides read TGTGCCAGCAGTTACTCGAAACACAGGAATGAGCAGTTCTTC.